This T cell receptor (beta chain) emerged from a study of OX40 agonist ivuxolimab in advanced cancers. V gave up 5 bases and J gave up 3 bases, with 17 bases separating them. Germline assignment: CDR1 SGHTA and CDR2 FQGNSA. The CDR3 runs to 16 residues. This clone came up once. Profiling relied on immunoSEQ multiplex PCR, and the TCRdb table lists in-frame clones only, not all of them. Among 75,000 to 80,000 clones listed, around 90% were seen once. This rearrangement joins TRBV7-2 to TRBJ1-3; tentative D call: TRBD1 (5 bases). Sequenced material: CD4+ or CD8+ T cells sorted from blood, taken in a trial of the OX40 agonist ivuxolimab. The sequence derives from an adult with an advanced solid tumor such as melanoma, head and neck, liver or kidney cancer. The CDR3 protein is CASSRKGPTDGNTIYF. CDR3 in DNA: TGTGCCAGCAGCCGTAAGGGACCCACGGATGGAAACACCATATATTTT.